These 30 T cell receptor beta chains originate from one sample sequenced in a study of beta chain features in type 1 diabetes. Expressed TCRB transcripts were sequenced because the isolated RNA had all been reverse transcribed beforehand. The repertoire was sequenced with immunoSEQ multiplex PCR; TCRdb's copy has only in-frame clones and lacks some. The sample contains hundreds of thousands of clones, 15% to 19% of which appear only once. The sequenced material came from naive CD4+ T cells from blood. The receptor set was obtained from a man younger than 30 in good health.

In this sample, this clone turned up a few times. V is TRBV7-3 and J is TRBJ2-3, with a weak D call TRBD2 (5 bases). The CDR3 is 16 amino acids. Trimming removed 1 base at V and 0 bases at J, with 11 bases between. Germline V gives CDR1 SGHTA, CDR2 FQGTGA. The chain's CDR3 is CASSLRGAGSTDTQYF. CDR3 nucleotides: TGTGCCAGCAGCTTAAGAGGCGCGGGCAGCACAGATACGCAGTATTTT.

DNA for the CDR3: TGTGCCAGTAACTCAGGGAATCAGCCCCAGCATTTT. Protein product: CASNSGNQPQHF. The rearrangement joins TRBV19 to TRBJ1-5; perhaps TRBD1 as D (5 bases). Germline V gives CDR1 LNHDA, CDR2 SQIVND (reference sequence). V lost 7 bases, J lost 4 bases, and 8 bases lay in between. CDR3 length: 12 residues.

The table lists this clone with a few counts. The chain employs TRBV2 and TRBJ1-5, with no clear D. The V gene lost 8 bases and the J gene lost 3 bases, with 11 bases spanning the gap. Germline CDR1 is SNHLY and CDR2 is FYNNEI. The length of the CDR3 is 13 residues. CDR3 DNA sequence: TGTGCCAGCGTCCGGGATCACAATCAGCCCCAGCATTTT. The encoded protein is CASVRDHNQPQHF.

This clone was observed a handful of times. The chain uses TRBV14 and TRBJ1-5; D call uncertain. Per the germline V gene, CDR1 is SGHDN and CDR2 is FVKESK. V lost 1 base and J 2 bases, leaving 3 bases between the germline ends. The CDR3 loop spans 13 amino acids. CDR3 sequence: CASSQAGNQPQHF. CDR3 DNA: TGTGCCAGCAGCCAAGCGGGCAATCAGCCCCAGCATTTT.

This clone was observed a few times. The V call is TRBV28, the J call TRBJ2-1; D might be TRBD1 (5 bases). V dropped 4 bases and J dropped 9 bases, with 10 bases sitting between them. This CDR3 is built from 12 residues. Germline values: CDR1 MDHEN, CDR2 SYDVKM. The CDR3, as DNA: TGTGCCAGCAGTTCCCGGACACCTGAGCAGTTCTTC. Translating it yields CASSSRTPEQFF.

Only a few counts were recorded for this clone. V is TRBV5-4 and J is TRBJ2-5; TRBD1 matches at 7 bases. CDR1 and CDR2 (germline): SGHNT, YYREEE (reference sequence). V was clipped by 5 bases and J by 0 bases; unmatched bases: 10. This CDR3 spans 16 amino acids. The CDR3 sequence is CASRRRDSRYQETQYF. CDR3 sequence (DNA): TGTGCCAGCAGACGTCGGGACAGCCGGTACCAAGAGACCCAGTACTTC.

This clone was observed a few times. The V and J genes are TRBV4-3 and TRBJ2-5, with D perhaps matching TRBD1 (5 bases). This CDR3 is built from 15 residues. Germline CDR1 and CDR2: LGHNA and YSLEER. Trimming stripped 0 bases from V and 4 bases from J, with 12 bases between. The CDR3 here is CASSQDGVRGETQYF. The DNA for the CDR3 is TGCGCCAGCAGCCAAGATGGGGTAAGGGGAGAGACCCAGTACTTC.

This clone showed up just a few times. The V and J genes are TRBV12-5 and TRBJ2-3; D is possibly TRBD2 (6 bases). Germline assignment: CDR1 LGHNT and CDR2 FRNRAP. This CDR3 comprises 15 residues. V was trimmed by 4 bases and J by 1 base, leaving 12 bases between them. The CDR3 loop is CASGSRVAGTDTQYF. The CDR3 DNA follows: TGTGCTAGTGGTTCCCGAGTAGCGGGCACAGATACGCAGTATTTT.

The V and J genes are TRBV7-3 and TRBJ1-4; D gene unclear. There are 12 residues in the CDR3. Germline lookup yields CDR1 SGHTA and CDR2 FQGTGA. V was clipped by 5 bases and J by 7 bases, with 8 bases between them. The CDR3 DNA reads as TGTGCCAGCAGCCCCGACGGTGAAAAACTGTTTTTT. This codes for CASSPDGEKLFF.

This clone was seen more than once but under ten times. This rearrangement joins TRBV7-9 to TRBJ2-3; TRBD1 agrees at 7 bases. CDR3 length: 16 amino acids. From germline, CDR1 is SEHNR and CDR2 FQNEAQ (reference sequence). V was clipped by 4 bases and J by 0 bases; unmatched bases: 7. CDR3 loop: CASSYGRTGSTDTQYF. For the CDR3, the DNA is TGTGCCAGCAGCTACGGAAGGACAGGTAGCACAGATACGCAGTATTTT.

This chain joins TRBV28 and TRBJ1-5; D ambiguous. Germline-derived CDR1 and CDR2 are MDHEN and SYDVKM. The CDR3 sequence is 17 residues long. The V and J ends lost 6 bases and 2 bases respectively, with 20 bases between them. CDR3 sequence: CASSAHGKRVGNQPQHF. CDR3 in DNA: TGTGCCAGCAGCGCACACGGAAAACGGGTAGGCAATCAGCCCCAGCATTTT.

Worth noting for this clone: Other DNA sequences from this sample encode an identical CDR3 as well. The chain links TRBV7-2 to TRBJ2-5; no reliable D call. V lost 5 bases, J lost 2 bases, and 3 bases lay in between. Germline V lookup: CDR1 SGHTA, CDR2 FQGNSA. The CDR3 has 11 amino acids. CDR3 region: CASSRQETQYF. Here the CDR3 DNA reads TGTGCCAGCAGCCGTCAAGAGACCCAGTACTTC.

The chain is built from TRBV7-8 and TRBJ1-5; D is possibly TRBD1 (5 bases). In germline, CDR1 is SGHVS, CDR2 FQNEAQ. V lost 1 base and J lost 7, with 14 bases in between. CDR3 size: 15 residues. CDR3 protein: CASSLVQGSGQPQHF. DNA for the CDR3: TGTGCCAGCAGCTTAGTTCAGGGTTCGGGGCAGCCCCAGCATTTT.

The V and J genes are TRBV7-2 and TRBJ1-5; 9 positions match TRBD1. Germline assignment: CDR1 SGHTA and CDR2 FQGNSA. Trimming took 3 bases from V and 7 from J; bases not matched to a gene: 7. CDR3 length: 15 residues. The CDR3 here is CASSLGQGSRQPQHF. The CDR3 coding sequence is TGTGCCAGCAGCTTGGGACAGGGAAGTCGCCAGCCCCAGCATTTT.

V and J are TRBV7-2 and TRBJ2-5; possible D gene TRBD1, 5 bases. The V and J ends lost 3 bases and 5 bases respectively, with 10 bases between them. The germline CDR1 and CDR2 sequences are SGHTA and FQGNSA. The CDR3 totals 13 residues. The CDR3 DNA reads TGTGCCAGCAGCTTTGTCAGGGATGAGACCCAGTACTTC. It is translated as CASSFVRDETQYF.

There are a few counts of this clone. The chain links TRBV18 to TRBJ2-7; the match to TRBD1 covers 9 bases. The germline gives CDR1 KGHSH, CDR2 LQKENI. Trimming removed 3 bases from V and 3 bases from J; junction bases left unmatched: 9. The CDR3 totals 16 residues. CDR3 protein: CASSPLQGANIYEQYF. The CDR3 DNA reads TGTGCCAGCTCACCCCTACAGGGGGCTAATATCTACGAGCAGTACTTC.

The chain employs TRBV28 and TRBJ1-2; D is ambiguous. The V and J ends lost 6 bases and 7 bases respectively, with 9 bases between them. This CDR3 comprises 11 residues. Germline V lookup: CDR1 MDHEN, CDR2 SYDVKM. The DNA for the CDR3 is TGTGCCAGCAGCTCTAAGGGTGGCTACACCTTC. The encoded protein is CASSSKGGYTF.

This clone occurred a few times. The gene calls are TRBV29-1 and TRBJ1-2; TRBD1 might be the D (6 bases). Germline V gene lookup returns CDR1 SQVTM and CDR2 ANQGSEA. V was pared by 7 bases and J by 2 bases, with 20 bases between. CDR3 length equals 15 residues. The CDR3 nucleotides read TGCAGCGGTATCCGTTACCAGGGGACGAACTATGGCTACACCTTC. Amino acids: CSGIRYQGTNYGYTF.

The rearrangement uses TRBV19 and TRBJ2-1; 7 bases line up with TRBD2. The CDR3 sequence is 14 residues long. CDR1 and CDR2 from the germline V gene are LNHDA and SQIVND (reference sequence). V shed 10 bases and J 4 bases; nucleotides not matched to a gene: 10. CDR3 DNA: TGTGCCACCCAAACGGCGGGAGAGTACAATGAGCAGTTCTTC. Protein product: CATQTAGEYNEQFF.

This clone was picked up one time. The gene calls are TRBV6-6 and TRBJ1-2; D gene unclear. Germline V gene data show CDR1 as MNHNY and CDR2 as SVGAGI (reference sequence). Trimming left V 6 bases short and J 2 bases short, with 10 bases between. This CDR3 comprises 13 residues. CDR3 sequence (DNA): TGTGCCAGCAGCCCTGTTAGAAACTATGGCTACACCTTC. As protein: CASSPVRNYGYTF.

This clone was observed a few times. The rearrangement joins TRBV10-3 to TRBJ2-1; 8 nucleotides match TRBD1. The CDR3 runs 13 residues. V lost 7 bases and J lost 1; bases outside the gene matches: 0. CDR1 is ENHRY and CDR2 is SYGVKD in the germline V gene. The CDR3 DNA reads TGTGCCATCAACAGGGGGTCCTACAATGAGCAGTTCTTC. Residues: CAINRGSYNEQFF.

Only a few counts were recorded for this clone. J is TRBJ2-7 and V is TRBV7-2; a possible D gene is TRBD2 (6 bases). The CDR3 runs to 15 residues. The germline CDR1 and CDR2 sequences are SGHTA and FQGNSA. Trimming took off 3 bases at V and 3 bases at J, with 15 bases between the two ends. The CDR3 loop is CASSLIAGRLYEQYF. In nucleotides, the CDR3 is TGTGCCAGCAGCTTGATCGCGGGACGCCTCTACGAGCAGTACTTC.

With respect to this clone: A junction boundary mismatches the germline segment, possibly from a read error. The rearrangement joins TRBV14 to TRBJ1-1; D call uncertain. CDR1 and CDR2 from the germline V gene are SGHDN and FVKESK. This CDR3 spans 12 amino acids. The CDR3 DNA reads TGTACCAGCAGCCAACTGAGCACTGAAGCTTTCTTT. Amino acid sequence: CTSSQLSTEAFF. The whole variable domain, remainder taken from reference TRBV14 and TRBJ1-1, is EAGVTQFPSHSVIEKGQTVTLRCDPISGHDNLYWYRRVMGKEIKFLLHFVKESKQDESGMPNNRFLAERTGGTYSTLKVQPAELEDSGVYFCTSSQLSTEAFFGQGTRLTVV.

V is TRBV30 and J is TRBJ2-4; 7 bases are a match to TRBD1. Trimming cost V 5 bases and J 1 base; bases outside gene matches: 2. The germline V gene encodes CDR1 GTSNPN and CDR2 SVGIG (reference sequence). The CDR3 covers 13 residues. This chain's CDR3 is CAWGGQAKNIQYF. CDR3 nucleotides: TGTGCCTGGGGGGGACAGGCCAAAAACATTCAGTACTTC.

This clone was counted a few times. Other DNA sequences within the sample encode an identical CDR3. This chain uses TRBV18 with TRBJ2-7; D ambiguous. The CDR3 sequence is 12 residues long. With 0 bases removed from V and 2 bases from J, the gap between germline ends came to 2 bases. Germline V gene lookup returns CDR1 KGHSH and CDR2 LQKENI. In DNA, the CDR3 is TGTGCCAGCTCACCACCTACCTACGAGCAGTACTTC. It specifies CASSPPTYEQYF. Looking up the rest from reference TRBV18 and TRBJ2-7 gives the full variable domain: NAGVMQNPRHLVRRRGQEARLRCSPMKGHSHVYWYRQLPEEGLKFMVYLQKENIIDESGMPKERFSAEFPKEGPSILRIQQVVRGDSAAYFCASSPPTYEQYFGPGTRLTVT.

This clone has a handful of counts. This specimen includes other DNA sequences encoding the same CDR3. The CDR3 nucleotides are TGTGCCAGCAGCTCGGGACAGGGGGCCTACGAGCAGTACTTC. This sequence encodes CASSSGQGAYEQYF. The chain employs TRBV7-2 and TRBJ2-7; 11 bases match TRBD1. In germline, CDR1 is SGHTA, CDR2 FQGNSA. This CDR3 comprises 14 residues. Germline trimming cut 4 bases from V and 2 bases from J; bases unmatched to any gene: 1.

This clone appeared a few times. For the CDR3, the DNA is TGTGCCAGCAGCGAGACCGGGATGAGGAACACCGGGGAGCTGTTTTTT. It is translated as CASSETGMRNTGELFF. The V and J genes are TRBV7-2 and TRBJ2-2, with D maybe TRBD2 (5 bases). Germline V gives CDR1 SGHTA, CDR2 FQGNSA. The CDR3 loop spans 16 amino acids. V was cut by 5 bases and J by 1 base, with 14 bases left in between.

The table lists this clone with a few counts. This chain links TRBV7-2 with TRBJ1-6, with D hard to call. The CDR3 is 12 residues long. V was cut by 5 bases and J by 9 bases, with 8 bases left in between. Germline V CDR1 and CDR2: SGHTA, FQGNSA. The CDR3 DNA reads TGTGCCAGCAGCCAGGTTTCTTCACCCCTCCACTTT. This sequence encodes CASSQVSSPLHF.

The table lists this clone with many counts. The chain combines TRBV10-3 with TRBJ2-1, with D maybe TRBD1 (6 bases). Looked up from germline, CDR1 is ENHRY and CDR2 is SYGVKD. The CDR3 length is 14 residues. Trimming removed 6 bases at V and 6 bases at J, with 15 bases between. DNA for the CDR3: TGTGCCATCAGGGGGGCCGTGGGCGGCAATGAGCAGTTCTTC. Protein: CAIRGAVGGNEQFF.

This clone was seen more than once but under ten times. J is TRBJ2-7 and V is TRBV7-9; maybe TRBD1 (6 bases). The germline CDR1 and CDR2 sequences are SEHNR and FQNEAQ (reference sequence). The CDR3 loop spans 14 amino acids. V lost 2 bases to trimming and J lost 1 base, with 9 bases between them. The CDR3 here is CASSLSGQSYEQYF. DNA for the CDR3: TGTGCCAGCAGCTTATCCGGACAGTCCTACGAGCAGTACTTC.